Ten or more counts support the clone carrying this TCR beta chain. The CDR3 contains 16 residues. CDR1 is MNHEY, CDR2 SVGAGI, per germline. The V and J ends lost 4 bases and 9 bases, in that order; junction bases with no gene match: 10. The entry originates in a study of CD8 T cells in ankylosing spondylitis. TCRdb ran MiXCR on the 5' RACE reads and lists one entry per CDR3 protein. Of about 140,000 distinct CDR3 sequences listed, roughly 8% are singletons. The rearrangement links TRBV6-5 to TRBJ2-1; 12 nucleotides agree with TRBD1. The TCR was taken from a male donor with ankylosing spondylitis. Material for sequencing was synovial fluid, either unsorted or a sorted T cell fraction (not recorded which). In DNA form, the CDR3 reads TGTGCCAGCAGTTCAGGGGGACAGGGGGCGTTAAGTGAGCAGTTCTTC. Translated: CASSSGGQGALSEQFF.